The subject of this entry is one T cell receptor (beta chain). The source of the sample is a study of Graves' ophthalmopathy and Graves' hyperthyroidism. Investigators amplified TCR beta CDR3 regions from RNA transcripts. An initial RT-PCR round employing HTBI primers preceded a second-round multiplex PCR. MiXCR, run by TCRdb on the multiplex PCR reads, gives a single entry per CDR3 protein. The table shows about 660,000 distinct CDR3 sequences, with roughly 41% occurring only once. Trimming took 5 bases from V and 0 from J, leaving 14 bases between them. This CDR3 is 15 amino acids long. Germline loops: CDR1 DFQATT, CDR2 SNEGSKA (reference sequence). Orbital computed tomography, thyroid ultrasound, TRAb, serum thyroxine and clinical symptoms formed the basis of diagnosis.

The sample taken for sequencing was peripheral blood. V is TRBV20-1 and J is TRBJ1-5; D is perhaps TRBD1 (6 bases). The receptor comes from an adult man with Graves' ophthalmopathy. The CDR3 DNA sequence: TGCAGTGCTTCTAGAGGACAGAATAGCAATCAGCCCCAGCATTTT. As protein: CSASRGQNSNQPQHF.